A selection of T cell receptor beta chains follows, all from one sample in a study of blood T cells in healthy people across ages. MiXCR, run by TCRdb on the 5' RACE reads, gives a single entry per CDR3 protein. Here the sample spans about 780,000 distinct CDR3 sequences, about 42% being singletons. Material for sequencing was blood. The receptors come from a man older than 75 in good health. Each CDR3 is given with its conserved first and last residue. The order of the fields is J gene, clone size, V gene, D gene, CDR3 protein, CDR3 DNA. D genes are given only for firm matches. Size values are once, few and many counts, or a class for expanded clones, and some rows have none.

TRBJ2-7 | - | TRBV5-6 | TRBD2 | CASRPPGGQFEQYF | TGTGCCAGCCGTCCCCCGGGAGGGCAGTTCGAGCAGTACTTC
TRBJ1-2 | - | TRBV28 | - | CASYNYNYGYTF | TGTGCCAGCTACAACTATAACTATGGCTACACCTTC
TRBJ2-3 | - | TRBV11-2 | TRBD2 | CASSFSGRGTDTQYF | TGTGCCAGCAGCTTTAGCGGGAGAGGCACAGATACGCAGTATTTT
TRBJ2-3 | - | TRBV2 | TRBD2 | CASKAGRAEDTQYF | TGTGCCAGCAAGGCCGGGAGGGCGGAAGATACGCAGTATTTT
TRBJ2-7 | many | TRBV7-2 | TRBD1 | CASSLGTGAAYEQYF | TGTGCCAGCAGCTTGGGGACAGGGGCCGCATACGAGCAGTACTTC
TRBJ1-2 | - | TRBV19 | - | CASSRSRGNYGYTF | TGTGCCAGTAGCCGCAGCAGGGGAAACTATGGCTACACCTTC
TRBJ2-5 | - | TRBV4-3 | TRBD2 | CASSRTSGKHQETQYF | TGCGCCAGCAGCCGGACTAGCGGGAAACACCAAGAGACCCAGTACTTC
TRBJ2-7 | - | TRBV28 | TRBD1 | CASSLNPRTGQGEQYF | TGTGCCAGCAGTTTGAATCCCCGGACAGGGCAAGGCGAGCAGTACTTC
TRBJ2-7 | - | TRBV12-3/TRBV12-4 | - | CASGAAGKSSYEQYF | TGTGCCAGCGGGGCCGCGGGGAAGAGCTCCTACGAGCAGTACTTC
TRBJ1-2 | many | TRBV20-1 | - | CSALAPTSSDGGYTF | TGCAGTGCTCTTGCGCCGACTTCTTCGGATGGTGGCTACACCTTC
TRBJ2-7 | - | TRBV15 | - | CATSRDLQGEQYF | TGTGCCACCAGCAGAGATCTGCAGGGCGAGCAGTACTTC
TRBJ2-5 | - | TRBV29-1 | TRBD2 | CSVLGREGETQYF | TGCAGCGTTCTTGGGCGGGAGGGAGAGACCCAGTACTTC
TRBJ2-5 | - | TRBV7-2 | TRBD2 | CASSRTSGFEQQYF | TGTGCCAGCAGTCGGACTAGCGGGTTTGAGCAGCAGTACTTC
TRBJ2-1 | - | TRBV20-1 | TRBD2 | CSAPFVLAGLYNEQFF | TGCAGTGCTCCATTTGTTCTAGCGGGTCTCTACAATGAGCAGTTCTTC
TRBJ2-5 | - | TRBV29-1 | - | CSVVGHIQETQYF | TGCAGCGTTGTAGGGCACATTCAAGAGACCCAGTACTTC
TRBJ2-7 | few | TRBV12-3/TRBV12-4 | - | CASTPGAGSYEQYF | TGTGCCAGCACCCCCGGGGCGGGGAGCTACGAGCAGTACTTC
TRBJ1-6 | - | TRBV12-3/TRBV12-4 | - | CASRARSYNSPLHF | TGTGCCAGCAGGGCCAGATCGTATAATTCACCCCTCCACTTT
TRBJ1-5 | - | TRBV20-1 | - | CSARLDSYYSNQPQHF | TGCAGTGCTAGACTCGACAGCTATTATAGCAATCAGCCCCAGCATTTT
TRBJ2-3 | - | TRBV21-1 | - | CASSKTPRFGTGGVRNTQYF | TGTGCCAGCAGCAAAACTCCGCGATTTGGGACAGGGGGCGTCAGGAATACGCAGTATTTT
TRBJ2-1 | few | TRBV6-2/TRBV6-3 | - | CASRPDFPDNEQFF | TGTGCCAGCAGACCTGACTTTCCAGACAATGAGCAGTTCTTC
TRBJ1-2 | few | TRBV20-1 | - | CSASMGTGSSDGYTF | TGCAGTGCTAGTATGGGAACAGGTAGTTCGGATGGCTACACCTTC
TRBJ2-3 | - | TRBV7-2 | - | CASSLQRGVADTQYF | TGTGCCAGCAGCTTACAGAGGGGGGTCGCAGATACGCAGTATTTT
TRBJ2-7 | - | TRBV3-1 | - | CASSARLSGEAYEQYF | TGTGCCAGCAGCGCCCGGCTTAGCGGAGAGGCCTACGAGCAGTACTTC
TRBJ2-5 | - | TRBV5-1 | - | CASSLDYLGALRGETQYF | TGCGCCAGCAGCTTGGACTATCTTGGAGCTCTTAGGGGGGAGACCCAGTACTTC
TRBJ2-1 | many | TRBV6-2/TRBV6-3 | TRBD2 | CASSYVVGLAGLSSYNEQFF | TGTGCCAGCAGTTATGTTGTTGGTCTAGCGGGCCTTAGCTCCTACAATGAGCAGTTCTTC
TRBJ2-5 | - | TRBV5-1 | TRBD2 | CASSFGTPGGQETQYF | TGCGCCAGCAGCTTTGGGACTCCGGGAGGCCAAGAGACCCAGTACTTC
TRBJ2-7 | - | TRBV9 | - | CASSVGWGRRYF | TGTGCCAGCAGCGTAGGCTGGGGCAGGAGGTACTTC
TRBJ2-1 | - | TRBV20-1 | - | CSARDLSRGIEQFF | TGCAGTGCTAGAGATTTATCCAGAGGAATTGAGCAGTTCTTC
TRBJ2-3 | few | TRBV29-1 | TRBD1 | CSAGGGQGMDTQYF | TGCAGCGCCGGTGGGGGACAGGGTATGGATACGCAGTATTTT
TRBJ1-2 | - | TRBV5-1 | TRBD1 | CASSFRTGESLDGYTF | TGCGCCAGCAGCTTTCGGACAGGGGAGAGCCTCGATGGCTACACCTTC
TRBJ2-2 | few | TRBV5-5 | TRBD2 | CASGRTSGRLGELFF | TGTGCCAGCGGCAGGACTAGCGGGAGATTAGGGGAGCTGTTTTTT
TRBJ1-4 | - | TRBV5-1 | - | CASSLASTTNEKLFF | TGCGCCAGCAGCTTGGCCAGTACAACTAATGAAAAACTGTTTTTT
TRBJ2-7 | once | TRBV15 | TRBD2 | CATSSGLAPPYEQYF | TGTGCCACCAGCAGTGGACTAGCACCACCCTACGAGCAGTACTTC
TRBJ2-3 | many | TRBV20-1 | - | CSARDRGGNTDTQYF | TGCAGTGCTAGAGACAGGGGCGGCAACACAGATACGCAGTATTTT
TRBJ2-7 | - | TRBV6-1 | TRBD1 | CASSEAGTGGYEQYF | TGTGCCAGCAGTGAAGCGGGGACAGGGGGCTACGAGCAGTACTTC
TRBJ2-5 | - | TRBV4-3 | - | CASSQEGAGGSETQYF | TGCGCCAGCAGCCAAGAAGGAGCTGGGGGCAGCGAGACCCAGTACTTC